The next 5 T cell receptor beta chains were all read from a single sample in a study of shared clonotypes between healthy human individuals. Sequencing used immunoSEQ multiplex PCR; TCRdb keeps in-frame clones, though not all of them. The data hold fewer than 600,000 clones, with approximately 79% observed a single time. Sequencing was done on a sample of PBMCs. The source is a woman between 35 and 50 years old in good health. Some clones in this sample may be carry-over from other donors' samples.

This clone was detected a few times. The chain is built from TRBV5-4 and TRBJ2-7; 9 bases are shared with TRBD1. Germline assignment: CDR1 SGHNT and CDR2 YYREEE (reference sequence). V shed 3 bases, J shed 0 bases, and the junction held 7 bases outside the gene matches. The CDR3 has 16 residues. CDR3 nucleotide sequence: TGTGCCAGCAGCTCGGGCCCGGACAGGGGCTCCTACGAGCAGTACTTC. It yields the protein CASSSGPDRGSYEQYF.

V and J are TRBV5-1 and TRBJ2-5; perhaps D is TRBD1 or TRBD2 (6 bases each). This CDR3 has 19 amino acids. V was trimmed by 5 bases and J by 5 bases, leaving 31 bases between them. Germline V CDR1 and CDR2: SGHRS, YFSETQ. Written as DNA, the CDR3 is TGCGCCAGCAGGGGGGGCCCTCTGCCGCCTAGGATACCAAGTGAGACCCAGTACTTC. It translates to CASRGGPLPPRIPSETQYF.

The chain links TRBV6-1 to TRBJ1-5; D call uncertain. The CDR3 totals 18 residues. V lost 0 bases, J lost 6 bases, and 21 bases lay in between. Germline assignment: CDR1 MNHNS and CDR2 SASEGT. The CDR3 spells CASSEASLWRDGFQPQHF. The CDR3 DNA is TGTGCCAGCAGTGAAGCCTCTTTATGGAGGGATGGTTTTCAGCCCCAGCATTTT.

The chain recombines TRBV11-2 with TRBJ2-5; TRBD2 matches at 8 bases. Germline values: CDR1 SGHAT, CDR2 FQNNGV. The CDR3 is 14 residues long. The ends lost 7 bases at V and 4 bases at J; junction bases unmatched: 8. The CDR3 reads CASTGTRGGETQYF. The CDR3 DNA reads as TGTGCCAGCACCGGGACTAGGGGGGGAGAGACCCAGTACTTC.

The chain combines TRBV18 with TRBJ1-4; no reliable D call. This CDR3 is 13 amino acids long. V was trimmed by 6 bases and J by 8 bases, leaving 13 bases between them. Germline lookup yields CDR1 KGHSH and CDR2 LQKENI. The CDR3 protein is CASSPGSDEKLFF. In DNA form, the CDR3 reads TGTGCCAGCTCCCCGGGGTCCGACGAAAAACTGTTTTTT.